This T cell receptor (beta chain) is drawn from a study of blood T cell repertoires in COVID-19. Study-wide context: Spain, Italy and the United States supplied samples that represented acute and convalescent COVID-19. The analysed material was cDNA or gDNA that came from T cells, B-cell-depleted T cells, or PBMCs.

Under the authors' procedure: Reference gene primer amplification gave estimated nucleated cell counts. Measured with immunoSEQ multiplex PCR; TCRdb has only the in-frame clones, and not every one. The D gene and trimming were derived from the DNA, and the V and J assignments and clone size from that table. Here the sample spans more than 200,000 clones, under 90% being singletons. Seattle participants joined during active infection and were tracked over time. The CDR3 sequence is 18 residues long. From germline, CDR1 is SGHDN and CDR2 FVKESK. With V trimmed by 5 bases and J by 0 bases, 9 bases remained unmatched.

This sequence originates from a woman over 75 with COVID-19, enrolled during active disease. The rearrangement uses TRBV14 and TRBJ2-3; 12 bases align to TRBD2. Material for sequencing was peripheral blood. DNA of the CDR3: TGTGCCAGCAGCTCGCCGTGGGGACTAGCGGGTAGCACAGATACGCAGTATTTT. Encoded protein: CASSSPWGLAGSTDTQYF.